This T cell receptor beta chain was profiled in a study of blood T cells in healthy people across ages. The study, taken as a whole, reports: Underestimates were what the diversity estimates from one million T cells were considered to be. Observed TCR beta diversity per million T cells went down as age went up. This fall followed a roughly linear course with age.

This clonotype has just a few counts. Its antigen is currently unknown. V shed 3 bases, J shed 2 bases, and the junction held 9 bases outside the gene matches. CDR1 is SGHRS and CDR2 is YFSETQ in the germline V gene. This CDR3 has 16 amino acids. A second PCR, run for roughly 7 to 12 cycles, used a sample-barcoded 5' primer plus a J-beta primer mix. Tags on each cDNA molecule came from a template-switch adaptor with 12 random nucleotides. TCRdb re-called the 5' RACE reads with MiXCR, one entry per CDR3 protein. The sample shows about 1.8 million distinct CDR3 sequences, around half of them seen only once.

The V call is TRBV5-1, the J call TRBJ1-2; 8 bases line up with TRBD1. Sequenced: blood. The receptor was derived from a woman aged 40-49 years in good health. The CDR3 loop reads CASSSTGGERNYGYTF. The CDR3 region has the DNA TGCGCCAGCAGCTCAACAGGGGGAGAAAGGAACTATGGCTACACCTTC.